This TCR beta chain derives from a study of control samples from healthy donors and cancer patients. Generated by immunoSEQ multiplex PCR, the TCRdb table keeps only in-frame clones and is missing some. The top ten hold approximately 7.8% of the sample, which has more than 100,000 clones, approximately 93% seen once. The sequenced material came from blood. This receptor was identified in a woman aged 18-29 years in good health.

This chain's CDR3 is CASSSDNGETQYF. The CDR3 DNA sequence: TGTGCCAGCTCCTCAGATAATGGGGAGACCCAGTACTTC. This rearrangement joins TRBV2 to TRBJ2-5, with no clear D. The germline V gene encodes CDR1 SNHLY and CDR2 FYNNEI. V was trimmed by 8 bases and J by 5 bases, leaving 15 bases between them. The CDR3 spans 13 residues.